What follows describes a single T cell receptor (beta chain). TCRdb's table, derived via immunoSEQ multiplex PCR, lists solely in-frame clones and lacks some. The sample records over 350,000 clones, over 90% being singletons. The sample belongs to a study of shared T cell receptors in the human thymus. The germline V gene has CDR1 MDHEN and CDR2 SYDVKM. The CDR3 runs 13 residues. J was trimmed by 2 bases and V by 6 bases; bases with no gene match: 3. The sample consisted of thymocytes. The V call is TRBV28, the J call TRBJ1-2; 7 nucleotides align to TRBD1. The source is a human donor. The CDR3 loop is CASSDRVNYGYTF. The CDR3 coding sequence is TGTGCCAGCAGCGACAGGGTAAACTATGGCTACACCTTC.